Listed here are 10 T cell receptor beta chains from one sample, sequenced in a study of metastatic and nonmetastatic thyroid tumors. None of the patients had undergone any treatment ahead of thyroid surgery. TCRdb re-analyzed the PCR reads using MiXCR. The sample holds approximately 44,000 clones, 25% to 30% seen once. The sequencing sample was made of blood. Source of these receptors: a male donor with papillary thyroid cancer or a benign thyroid nodule (not recorded which). Some clones in this sample may be carry-over from other donors' samples.

Ten or more counts support this clone. The identical CDR3 is also encoded by other nucleotide sequences in the sample. The genes are TRBV2 and TRBJ2-6; D remains unclear. The CDR3 has 17 amino acids. The germline gives CDR1 SNHLY, CDR2 FYNNEI. Trimming left V 1 base short and J 8 bases short, with 18 bases between. CDR3 DNA sequence: TGTGCCAGCAGTGAAGAGGTAACCCGGTCATCTCCCAACGTCCTGACTTTC. The encoded protein is CASSEEVTRSSPNVLTF. The full variable domain, rest sourced from reference TRBV2 and TRBJ2-6, is EPEVTQTPSHQVTQMGQEVILRCVPISNHLYFYWYRQILGQKVEFLVSFYNNEISEKSEIFDDQFSVERPDGSNFTLKIRSTKLEDSAMYFCASSEEVTRSSPNVLTFGAGSRLTVL.

This clone came up many times. The chain couples TRBV24-1 to TRBJ1-4, with D unclear. Between the trimmed V and J ends, which lost 1 base and 0 bases, there was a span of 5 bases. Germline-derived CDR1 and CDR2 are KGHDR and SFDVKD. The CDR3 extends over 15 amino acids. The CDR3 region has the DNA TGTGCCACCAGTGATTTCAGTGCAACTAATGAAAAACTGTTTTTT. This codes for CATSDFSATNEKLFF.

The chain joins TRBV11-1 to TRBJ1-2, with 7 nucleotides matching TRBD1. CDR3 length equals 13 residues. Germline V gene lookup returns CDR1 SGHAT and CDR2 FQDESV (reference sequence). V dropped 5 bases and J dropped 4; count of bases not matched to a gene: 4. CDR3 bases: TGTGCCAGCAGCCGCGGGACAGTCTATGGCTACACCTTC. As protein: CASSRGTVYGYTF.

This clone occurred many times. This chain connects TRBV6-4 to TRBJ2-5, with D maybe TRBD2 (5 bases). Trimming took 2 bases from V and 5 from J, leaving 12 bases between them. Germline V lookup: CDR1 MRHNA, CDR2 SNTAGT. This CDR3 spans 14 amino acids. The CDR3 region has the DNA TGTGCCAGCAGTGACCCGCGGGTAGGGGAGACCCAGTACTTC. Residues: CASSDPRVGETQYF.

This clone was detected many times. This chain joins TRBV29-1 and TRBJ1-4, with D uncertain. V lost 3 bases, J lost 7 bases, and 12 bases lay in between. CDR3 length: 13 residues. Germline V gives CDR1 SQVTM, CDR2 ANQGSEA. Here the CDR3 DNA reads TGCAGCGTTGACTCGCGAGGTGGTGAAAAACTGTTTTTT. As protein: CSVDSRGGEKLFF.

A few counts support this clone. One end of the junction is discordant with germline, which a read error may explain. This chain links TRBV15 with TRBJ1-2, with 11 bases fitting TRBD1. The CDR3 loop spans 14 amino acids. Germline V CDR1 and CDR2: LNHNV, YYDKDF (reference sequence). CDR3 region: CATSRGDRGYGYTF. The CDR3 DNA reads TGTGCCACCAGCAGAGGGGACAGGGGGTATGGATACACCTTC.

The chain combines TRBV24-1 with TRBJ2-1, with 9 bases aligning to TRBD1. Germline-derived CDR1 and CDR2 are KGHDR and SFDVKD. J gave up 6 bases and V 5 bases, and 10 bases lay outside the gene matches. The CDR3 has 16 residues. The CDR3 sequence: CATSAPNRGLRNEQFF. CDR3 nucleotides: TGTGCCACCAGTGCCCCTAACAGGGGGCTCCGCAATGAGCAGTTCTTC.

This chain joins TRBV2 and TRBJ2-7; 10 bases match TRBD2. CDR3 length equals 16 residues. Germline V gene lookup returns CDR1 SNHLY and CDR2 FYNNEI. Trimming cost V 8 bases and J 12 bases; bases outside gene matches: 22. The CDR3 DNA is TGTGCCAGCCCACCGTGGGGCGGAATTAATAGCGGGAGGATGTACTTC. Encoded protein: CASPPWGGINSGRMYF.

The chain combines TRBV11-2 with TRBJ1-3; TRBD1 matches 12 bases. The CDR3 contains 19 residues. V shed 2 bases and J 1 base; nucleotides not matched to a gene: 9. Germline CDR1 and CDR2: SGHAT and FQNNGV. The CDR3 DNA sequence: TGTGCCAGCAGCTTATTCGGGACAGGGGGCGAATTTTCTGGAAACACCATATATTTT. This sequence encodes CASSLFGTGGEFSGNTIYF.

There are a few counts of this clone. This chain links TRBV2 with TRBJ2-1; 7 bases match TRBD2. The CDR3 contains 10 residues. The germline CDR1 and CDR2 sequences are SNHLY and FYNNEI. V shed 10 bases and J 7 bases; nucleotides not matched to a gene: 1. The CDR3 spells CANGRNEQFF. The DNA of the CDR3 is TGTGCCAACGGGAGGAATGAGCAGTTCTTC.